What follows are 12 T cell receptor beta chains derived from one specimen sequenced in a study of somatic mutations in cytotoxic T cells in rheumatoid arthritis listed by TCRdb under 2017. Library construction relied on the immunoSEQ multiplex PCR assay. The source is immuneACCESS, and TCRdb retained only in-frame sequences with V and J called. Part of the clones is not carried over; for the studies checked, unresolved V genes explain less than half of this, and the remainder is unexplained. This sample lists under 15,000 clones; roughly four fifths were detected once. Of the sample, roughly 12% falls within the top ten clones. Sequencing used CD8+ T cells sorted from blood. The receptor set was obtained from a woman aged 40 to 50 in good health.

The rearrangement uses TRBV4-3 and TRBJ2-1, with D hard to call. Germline values: CDR1 LGHNA, CDR2 YSLEER. V was pared by 0 bases and J by 2 bases, with 11 bases between. The CDR3 contains 16 residues. CDR3 nucleotide sequence: TGCGCCAGCAGCCAAGAAGGCCGACCGGCCTACAATGAGCAGTTCTTC. It specifies CASSQEGRPAYNEQFF.

Concerning this clone itself: The junction and the germline gene differ at one end; a read error may be behind it. This chain joins TRBV20-1 and TRBJ1-4, with D maybe TRBD1 (6 bases). This CDR3 is 8 amino acids long. Germline CDR1 and CDR2: DFQATT and SNEGSKA (reference sequence). As DNA, the CDR3 is TGCAGTGCTAGGGAGGGGGTTTTT. This translates into CSAREGVF.

This clone turned up a few times. The J gene is TRBJ2-7, the V gene TRBV30; 9 positions match TRBD1. The CDR3 contains 13 residues. J lost 6 bases, V lost 0 bases, and 3 bases had no gene match. CDR1 is GTSNPN and CDR2 is SVGIG in the germline V gene (reference sequence). In DNA form, the CDR3 reads TGTGCCTGGAGTGTGGGACAGGGCGCCGAGCAGTACTTC. As protein: CAWSVGQGAEQYF.

This clone ranks as medium-sized (0.01 to 0.1%). The rearrangement joins TRBV28 to TRBJ1-1; 10 bases map to TRBD1. The ends lost 8 bases at V and 5 bases at J; junction bases unmatched: 2. From germline, CDR1 is MDHEN and CDR2 SYDVKM. CDR3 length: 12 residues. Written as DNA, the CDR3 is TGTGCCAGCCGGGACAGGGGTACTGAAGCTTTCTTT. It codes for CASRDRGTEAFF.

This chain connects TRBV9 to TRBJ1-5, with D uncertain. Germline CDR1 reads SGDLS; CDR2 reads YYNGEE. CDR3 length: 13 amino acids. The V end lost 0 bases, the J end lost 7 bases, and 8 bases lay between the germline ends. CDR3 region: CASSVEGFQPQHF. The DNA of the CDR3 is TGTGCCAGCAGCGTAGAAGGATTCCAGCCCCAGCATTTT.

The chain employs TRBV28 and TRBJ1-5, with 10 bases that match TRBD1. CDR3 length: 15 residues. V shed 5 bases, J shed 5 bases, and the junction held 6 bases outside the gene matches. CDR1 is MDHEN, CDR2 SYDVKM, per germline. Written as DNA, the CDR3 is TGTGCCAGCAGTGTCGGACAGGGGGGGGATCAGCCCCAGCATTTT. Its translation: CASSVGQGGDQPQHF.

The chain has TRBV10-3 and TRBJ2-1, with 8 bases that match TRBD1. Germline V lookup: CDR1 ENHRY, CDR2 SYGVKD. The trim removed 10 bases at V and 8 bases at J, leaving 7 bases unmatched. There are 12 residues in the CDR3. CDR3 protein: CANGQGEDEQFF. For the CDR3, the DNA is TGTGCCAACGGACAGGGTGAGGATGAGCAGTTCTTC.

The J gene is TRBJ2-1, the V gene TRBV7-2; D might be TRBD2 (5 bases). There are 14 residues in the CDR3. V was cut by 4 bases and J by 4 bases, with 11 bases left in between. CDR1 and CDR2 from the germline V gene are SGHTA and FQGNSA. The CDR3 nucleotides are TGTGCCAGCAGCTGGACGGGAACTTACAATGAGCAGTTCTTC. Translating it yields CASSWTGTYNEQFF.

The V call is TRBV19, the J call TRBJ1-3, with a possible D match to TRBD1 (5 bases). The V gene's germline CDR1 is LNHDA and CDR2 SQIVND (reference sequence). V shed 7 bases and J shed 0 bases, with 13 bases lying between them. The CDR3 is 15 residues long. CDR3 region: CASNSDRLSGNTIYF. The CDR3 region has the DNA TGTGCCAGTAATTCCGACAGACTCTCTGGAAACACCATATATTTT.

The chain employs TRBV28 and TRBJ2-1; TRBD1 or TRBD2 may be the D gene (6 bases each). The germline V gene encodes CDR1 MDHEN and CDR2 SYDVKM. The CDR3 is 17 residues long. Trimming took 5 bases from V and 4 from J, leaving 21 bases between them. CDR3 bases: TGTGCCAGCAGTATCAACAGGGATGGGGGACTTTACAATGAGCAGTTCTTC. Translation gives CASSINRDGGLYNEQFF.

This chain links TRBV6-4 with TRBJ2-3; 7 bases fit TRBD2. CDR1 MRHNA and CDR2 SNTAGT come from the germline V gene. V lost 6 bases to trimming and J lost 4 bases; unmatched junction nucleotides: 10. The CDR3 sequence is 15 residues long. The DNA of the CDR3 is TGTGCCAGCAGCCCCCTAGCGGATTCGGCAGATACGCAGTATTTT. It is translated as CASSPLADSADTQYF.

The chain couples TRBV5-5 to TRBJ2-7, with TRBD1 as a possible D gene (6 bases). Deletions cut 4 bases from V and 7 bases from J, with 12 bases between. The CDR3 totals 12 residues. Germline V lookup: CDR1 SGHKS, CDR2 YYEKEE (reference sequence). As DNA, the CDR3 is TGTGCCAGCAGCATTACCGGGACAGAGCAGTACTTC. Its protein is CASSITGTEQYF.